These 19 T cell receptor beta chains share one sample of origin, sequenced in a study of cytomegalovirus exposure and HLA in healthy donors. The PCR made use of 60 Vbeta and 13 Jbeta primers. The repertoire was sequenced with immunoSEQ multiplex PCR; TCRdb's copy has only in-frame clones and lacks some. The sample comprises around 150,000 clones, 77% of which are singletons, and more than 4.5% rests with the top ten. The sequenced sample was PBMCs. Every receptor here comes from a woman aged 45-65 years in good health and CMV-seronegative.

V is TRBV7-2 and J is TRBJ2-7, with 15 bases matching TRBD2. CDR3 size: 17 residues. The germline CDR1 and CDR2 sequences are SGHTA and FQGNSA. Trimming cost V 5 bases and J 4 bases; bases outside gene matches: 9. CDR3 sequence reads: CASSIRTSGGAVYEQYF. Here the CDR3 DNA reads TGTGCCAGCAGCATCCGGACTAGCGGGGGGGCCGTTTACGAGCAGTACTTC.

This sequence joins TRBV2 and TRBJ1-1, with unresolved D. Germline lookup yields CDR1 SNHLY and CDR2 FYNNEI. The CDR3 runs to 17 residues. V was shortened by 4 bases and J by 1 base, with 19 bases between the two germline ends. The CDR3, as DNA: TGTGCCAGCAGTGTGGGCAGGCGCTCTCTACAGAACACTGAAGCTTTCTTT. It translates to CASSVGRRSLQNTEAFF.

This sequence joins TRBV2 and TRBJ1-4; TRBD1 matches 8 bases. This CDR3 is built from 13 residues. CDR1 is SNHLY, CDR2 FYNNEI, per germline. Trimming at V came to 7 bases and at J to 5 bases, leaving 3 bases not matched to a gene. DNA of the CDR3: TGTGCCAGCATTAGGACAGGGAATGAAAAACTGTTTTTT. The encoded protein is CASIRTGNEKLFF.

This clone was counted a few times. This rearrangement joins TRBV7-6 to TRBJ2-1; D gene uncertain. V was pared by 6 bases and J by 6 bases, with 12 bases between. Germline V gene lookup returns CDR1 SGHVS and CDR2 FNYEAQ. This CDR3 comprises 13 residues. The CDR3: CASSSQQVNEQFF. The CDR3 DNA is TGTGCCAGCAGTTCCCAGCAGGTCAATGAGCAGTTCTTC.

There are a few counts of this clone. The chain employs TRBV2 and TRBJ2-1; perhaps TRBD1 as D (6 bases). Germline CDR1 is SNHLY and CDR2 is FYNNEI. The V end lost 7 bases, the J end lost 9 bases, and 19 bases lay between the germline ends. This CDR3 contains 14 residues. The CDR3 here is CASNPGDPFTEQFF. The CDR3 nucleotides read TGTGCCAGCAACCCAGGGGATCCCTTTACTGAGCAGTTCTTC.

V and J are TRBV15 and TRBJ2-7, with unresolved D. Trimming left V 0 bases short and J 5 bases short, with 14 bases between. Germline assignment: CDR1 LNHNV and CDR2 YYDKDF (reference sequence). This CDR3 spans 15 amino acids. This CDR3 is CATSRDRPPVDEQYF. The CDR3, as DNA: TGTGCCACCAGCAGAGACAGGCCTCCTGTGGACGAGCAGTACTTC. The full variable domain, rest sourced from reference TRBV15 and TRBJ2-7, is DAMVIQNPRYQVTQFGKPVTLSCSQTLNHNVMYWYQQKSSQAPKLLFHYYDKDFNNEADTPDNFQSRRPNTSFCFLDIRSPGLGDTAMYLCATSRDRPPVDEQYFGPGTRLTVT.

The chain uses TRBV7-9 and TRBJ2-5; D is ambiguous. Germline CDR1 and CDR2: SEHNR and FQNEAQ (reference sequence). There are 15 residues in the CDR3. Trimming pared 2 bases from V and 4 bases from J, leaving 14 bases between. The DNA of the CDR3 is TGTGCCAGCAGCTTACGGTCCCGGGTCGGAGAGACCCAGTACTTC. Its protein is CASSLRSRVGETQYF.

The chain links TRBV4-3 to TRBJ2-2; no clear D gene. The CDR3 length is 15 residues. The V gene's germline CDR1 is LGHNA and CDR2 YSLEER. V shed 0 bases and J shed 4 bases, with 9 bases lying between them. CDR3 sequence: CASSQDLWATGELFF. The DNA of the CDR3 is TGCGCCAGCAGCCAAGATTTATGGGCCACCGGGGAGCTGTTTTTT.

This clone was seen repeatedly, ten times or more. This chain uses TRBV29-1 with TRBJ1-1; TRBD1 is a possible D gene (5 bases). Germline lookup yields CDR1 SQVTM and CDR2 ANQGSEA. This CDR3 is 12 amino acids long. Trimming shortened V by 7 bases and J by 4 bases, and 13 bases separated the two germline ends. DNA of the CDR3: TGCAGCGCTCCCGACCAGGGCACTGAAGCTTTCTTT. Protein product: CSAPDQGTEAFF.

V is TRBV6-6 and J is TRBJ2-2; no reliable D call. From germline, CDR1 is MNHNY and CDR2 SVGAGI (reference sequence). The V end lost 7 bases, the J end lost 4 bases, and 7 bases lay between the germline ends. This CDR3 region has 12 residues. CDR3 protein: CASKEFTGELFF. The CDR3, as DNA: TGTGCCAGCAAGGAGTTCACCGGGGAGCTGTTTTTT.

The chain recombines TRBV6-5 with TRBJ2-1; TRBD2 matches at 8 bases. The J segment lost 4 bases and the V segment lost 0 bases, leaving 5 bases of the junction unmatched. The CDR3 covers 16 residues. CDR1 MNHEY and CDR2 SVGAGI come from the germline V gene. CDR3 loop: CASSYSEAGVYNEQFF. As DNA, the CDR3 is TGTGCCAGCAGTTACTCGGAAGCGGGGGTATACAATGAGCAGTTCTTC.

This chain connects TRBV7-2 to TRBJ1-1; 7 nucleotides align to TRBD1. Germline CDR1 is SGHTA and CDR2 is FQGNSA. The CDR3 length is 13 residues. J lost 10 bases, V lost 3 bases, and 8 bases had no gene match. The CDR3 DNA reads TGTGCCAGCAGCTTTACGACAGGGAGCGTAGCTTTCTTT. Translation gives CASSFTTGSVAFF.

J is TRBJ2-1 and V is TRBV25-1; D unclear. The V end lost 3 bases, the J end lost 0 bases, and 9 bases lay between the germline ends. CDR1 MGHDK and CDR2 SYGVNS come from the germline V gene. The CDR3 has 15 residues. The CDR3 nucleotides read TGTGCCAGCAGTGAGCACACCTCCTCCTACAATGAGCAGTTCTTC. Its protein is CASSEHTSSYNEQFF.

The chain has TRBV6-1 and TRBJ2-7; D is possibly TRBD2 (6 bases). Trimming took off 11 bases at V and 1 base at J, with 15 bases between the two ends. This CDR3 is 13 amino acids long. Germline V gene data show CDR1 as MNHNS and CDR2 as SASEGT. DNA of the CDR3: TGTGCCGGGCGCGGGCGGGGTTCCTACGAGCAGTACTTC. Its translation is CAGRGRGSYEQYF.

The chain joins TRBV2 to TRBJ1-2; tentatively, D is TRBD1 (5 bases). This CDR3 has 16 amino acids. Per germline, CDR1 SNHLY and CDR2 FYNNEI. V lost 3 bases, J lost 8 bases, and 22 bases lay in between. The DNA of the CDR3 is TGTGCCAGCAGTGAGGGACGTCAGCGGGGTTTTCGGGGCTACACCTTC. It is translated as CASSEGRQRGFRGYTF.

This chain uses TRBV11-2 with TRBJ2-7; tentatively, D is TRBD2 (7 bases). Per germline, CDR1 SGHAT and CDR2 FQNNGV. This CDR3 is built from 13 residues. V was clipped by 7 bases and J by 4 bases, with 14 bases between them. CDR3 DNA sequence: TGTGCCAGCAAATGGGGGGGCGGATACGAGCAGTACTTC. Protein: CASKWGGGYEQYF.

This chain links TRBV30 with TRBJ1-6, with a possible D match to TRBD1 (6 bases). The CDR3 has 15 residues. CDR1 is GTSNPN and CDR2 is SVGIG in the germline V gene (reference sequence). Trimming took off 6 bases at V and 0 bases at J, with 12 bases between the two ends. The CDR3: CACRTGSSYNSPLHF. CDR3 DNA sequence: TGTGCCTGTCGTACAGGGAGCTCCTATAATTCACCCCTCCACTTT.

V and J are TRBV9 and TRBJ2-2; D gene uncertain. Germline V gene sequence: CDR1 SGDLS, CDR2 YYNGEE. The ends were cut back, 3 bases at V and 1 base at J, with 10 bases in the middle. The CDR3 extends over 15 amino acids. The CDR3 loop is CASSAVTRNTGELFF. CDR3 nucleotide sequence: TGTGCCAGCAGCGCCGTGACAAGGAACACCGGGGAGCTGTTTTTT.

V usage is TRBV5-1 and J usage is TRBJ1-4; D gene uncertain. Germline V lookup: CDR1 SGHRS, CDR2 YFSETQ. Trimming took 0 bases from V and 11 from J, leaving 11 bases between them. The CDR3 length is 13 residues. The CDR3 DNA is TGCGCCAGCAGCTTGGAACTTCCTTGGAAACTGTTTTTT. Translated, it gives CASSLELPWKLFF.